This TCR beta chain is from a study of early T cells in non-severe SARS-CoV-2 infection. The CDR3 has 11 residues. Trimming cost V 3 bases and J 6 bases, with 7 bases left between them. Germline V gene lookup returns CDR1 SQVTM and CDR2 ANQGSEA. Individual cDNA molecules each received unique molecular identifiers attached to them. TCRdb re-derived calls from the 5' RACE reads in MiXCR, one entry per CDR3 protein. The data hold around 35,000 distinct CDR3 sequences, with 4.5% to 7% observed a single time. Sequencing was done on a sample of whole blood. The V and J genes are TRBV29-1 and TRBJ2-3; no definite D call. The TCR sequence derives from an adult who was a healthcare worker with PCR-confirmed SARS-CoV-2 infection or an uninfected control (not recorded which). CDR3: CSVDRWDTQYF. The CDR3 nucleotides are TGCAGCGTTGATCGTTGGGATACGCAGTATTTT.